This T cell receptor (beta chain) was observed in a study of Ad26.COV2.S vaccination and SARS-CoV-2 variants. Study-level findings and limits: Total responses of T cells may have been underestimated by the analyses of TCR breadth and depth.

Germline CDR1 is LNHDA and CDR2 is SQIVND (reference sequence). This CDR3 is 13 amino acids long. V lost 6 bases to trimming and J lost 7 bases; unmatched junction nucleotides: 7. Of note for this clone: Its target is unknown.

Sample treatment: about 20 received Ad26.COV2.S at low or high dose, single or two shots; 5 received placebo; per-sample allocation not given. Each sample was drawn 63 days after the first injection (of vaccine or placebo). An Ad26 vector expressing Wuhan-strain SARS-CoV-2 spike constituted the vaccine. Only in-frame clones appear in the TCRdb table, and some are missing; sequencing was by immunoSEQ multiplex PCR. The sample holds around 420,000 clones; around nine tenths are singletons and the top ten take 3.6%. The TCR originated in a person aged 18-60 years who received the Ad26.COV2.S COVID-19 vaccine or a placebo. The starting material was peripheral blood, obtained in a trial of Ad26.COV2.S vaccine versus placebo. The V and J genes are TRBV19 and TRBJ1-2, with TRBD1 matching 8 bases. The CDR3 reads CASSLQDRAGYTF. The DNA of the CDR3 is TGTGCCAGTAGCCTCCAGGACAGGGCTGGCTACACCTTC.